These 20 T cell receptor beta chains share one sample of origin, sequenced in a study of spatial heterogeneity in lung cancer. The time point: blood at routine non-recurrence follow-up after resection. Sequencing of whole RNA from tumor, nontumor lung or frozen PBMC involved no sorting. MiXCR, run by TCRdb on the 5' RACE reads, gives a single entry per CDR3 protein. The sample holds some 120,000 distinct CDR3 sequences, over 9% seen once. This specimen consisted of PBMCs, obtained at follow-up. All receptors come from a male donor with early-stage non-small cell lung cancer.

This clonotype has a handful of counts. Here the CDR3 reads CASSLGVGDTQYF. The CDR3 nucleotides read TGTGCCAGCAGTTTGGGGGTCGGAGATACGCAGTATTTT. The gene calls are TRBV12-3 or TRBV12-4 and TRBJ2-3; D may correspond to TRBD1 or TRBD2 (5 bases each). The ends were cut back, 3 bases at V and 5 bases at J, with 9 bases in the middle. CDR3 length: 13 residues.

The gene calls are TRBV3-1 and TRBJ1-5, with D possibly matching TRBD1 (6 bases). CDR3 length: 17 amino acids. Germline V lookup: CDR1 LGHDT, CDR2 YNNKEL (reference sequence). V lost 4 bases, J lost 2 bases, and 18 bases lay in between. For the CDR3, the DNA is TGTGCCAGCAGCCGCTCTACAGGGATTTTGGGCAATCAGCCCCAGCATTTT. This gives the protein CASSRSTGILGNQPQHF.

This clonotype was seen more than once but under ten times. The gene calls are TRBV10-1 and TRBJ2-2, with 10 bases aligning to TRBD1. Germline V CDR1 and CDR2: WNHNN, SYGVQD (reference sequence). Unmatched junction bases numbered 0, after V lost 4 bases and J lost 4 bases. The CDR3 totals 14 residues. The CDR3 sequence is CASSGQGATGELFF. CDR3 DNA: TGCGCCAGCAGTGGACAGGGGGCCACCGGGGAGCTGTTTTTT.

The gene calls are TRBV7-2 and TRBJ2-1; D unresolved. Trimming pared 5 bases from V and 8 bases from J, leaving 13 bases between. Germline loops: CDR1 SGHTA, CDR2 FQGNSA. The CDR3 is 13 residues long. CDR3 sequence (DNA): TGTGCCAGCAGCCAGCAGTGTAGCTATGAGCAGTTCTTC. Protein: CASSQQCSYEQFF.

This clonotype showed up many times. This rearrangement joins TRBV30 to TRBJ2-1; 8 nucleotides align to TRBD2. Germline V gene lookup returns CDR1 GTSNPN and CDR2 SVGIG (reference sequence). Losses at the gene ends were 5 bases for V and 6 bases for J; bases not matched to a gene: 0. The CDR3 contains 11 residues. The CDR3, as DNA: TGTGCCTGGGGGACTAGCAATGAGCAGTTCTTC. This encodes CAWGTSNEQFF.

This clonotype was counted many times. The rearrangement links TRBV7-2 to TRBJ1-5; D call uncertain. This CDR3 has 13 residues. CDR1 is SGHTA and CDR2 is FQGNSA in the germline V gene. The V end was cut by 5 bases, the J end by 3 bases, with 8 bases between. The CDR3 DNA sequence: TGTGCCAGCAGCCCAAGTCCCAATCAGCCCCAGCATTTT. It specifies CASSPSPNQPQHF. The whole variable domain, filled in from reference TRBV7-2 and TRBJ1-5, reads GAGVSQSPSNKVTEKGKDVELRCDPISGHTALYWYRQSLGQGLEFLIYFQGNSAPDKSGLPSDRFSAERTGGSVSTLTIQRTQQEDSAVYLCASSPSPNQPQHFGDGTRLSIL.

Regarding this clonotype: A read error may be the cause here, since a much bigger clone is one base away. The V and J genes are TRBV28 and TRBJ2-7; 7 bases align to TRBD1. The CDR3 totals 15 residues. Germline CDR1 reads MDHEN; CDR2 reads SYDVKM. The CDR3 protein is CANSHGTAKSYEQYF. In DNA form, the CDR3 reads TGTGCCAACAGTCACGGGACAGCCAAGTCCTACGAGCAGTACTTC.

In this sample, this clonotype turned up a few times. The gene calls are TRBV10-1 and TRBJ2-3; possibly TRBD2 for D (5 bases). Trimming took 3 bases from V and 4 from J, leaving 8 bases between them. This CDR3 spans 13 amino acids. CDR1 and CDR2 (germline): WNHNN, SYGVQD (reference sequence). The CDR3 sequence: CASSEYSADTQYF. CDR3 in DNA: TGCGCCAGCAGTGAATATAGCGCAGATACGCAGTATTTT.

This clonotype occurred once. At one end, the junction sequence differs from germline, possibly due to a read error. The V call is TRBV10-3, the J call TRBJ2-1; D possibly corresponds to TRBD1 (6 bases). In germline, CDR1 is ENHRY, CDR2 SYGVKD. This CDR3 has 15 amino acids. The CDR3, as DNA: TGTGCCATCAGACCCGGGACAAACTCCTACAATGTGCAGTTCTTC. This codes for CAIRPGTNSYNVQFF.

This clonotype was counted many times. The genes are TRBV4-3 and TRBJ2-1; unclear D gene. This CDR3 contains 14 residues. Germline V CDR1 and CDR2: LGHNA, YSLEER. The V gene lost 2 bases and the J gene lost 7 bases, with 12 bases spanning the gap. CDR3: CASSQRIGSNEQFF. The CDR3 DNA reads TGCGCCAGCAGCCAACGGATAGGGTCTAATGAGCAGTTCTTC.

This clonotype was seen at least ten times. The chain links TRBV20-1 to TRBJ2-4; D is uncertain. The CDR3 contains 11 residues. From germline, CDR1 is DFQATT and CDR2 SNEGSKA (reference sequence). V was pared by 5 bases and J by 10 bases, with 12 bases between. The CDR3 DNA reads TGCAGTGCTCCAAATATGGAGATTCAGTACTTC. Encoded protein: CSAPNMEIQYF.

This clonotype was found a few times. The gene calls are TRBV7-3 and TRBJ2-6; D remains unclear. This CDR3 has 13 amino acids. Germline V gene sequence: CDR1 SGHTA, CDR2 FQGTGA. Trimming cost V 5 bases and J 7 bases, with 9 bases left between them. The CDR3 DNA is TGTGCCAGCAGCCCGATGGAAGCCAACGTCCTGACTTTC. It specifies CASSPMEANVLTF.

The table lists this clonotype with a few counts. The chain is built from TRBV15 and TRBJ1-4; possibly TRBD1 for D (6 bases). The CDR3 has 16 residues. Germline loops: CDR1 LNHNV, CDR2 YYDKDF (reference sequence). The ends were cut back, 0 bases at V and 8 bases at J, with 16 bases in the middle. For the CDR3, the DNA is TGTGCCACCAGCAGAGACCCCAGGGGAGGCGGGGAAAAACTGTTTTTT. Its protein product is CATSRDPRGGGEKLFF. The full variable domain, with the rest looked up from reference TRBV15 and TRBJ1-4, is DAMVIQNPRYQVTQFGKPVTLSCSQTLNHNVMYWYQQKSSQAPKLLFHYYDKDFNNEADTPDNFQSRRPNTSFCFLDIRSPGLGDTAMYLCATSRDPRGGGEKLFFGSGTQLSVL.

In its sample, this clonotype was seen a few times. The J gene is TRBJ1-2, the V gene TRBV4-1; 9 bases are shared with TRBD1. Germline CDR1 is MGHRA and CDR2 is YSYEKL. This CDR3 spans 15 amino acids. Unmatched junction bases numbered 6, after V lost 3 bases and J lost 4 bases. The chain's CDR3 is CASSQMWTGAYGYTF. CDR3 in DNA: TGCGCCAGCAGCCAGATGTGGACAGGGGCCTATGGCTACACCTTC.

The chain employs TRBV6-2 or TRBV6-3 and TRBJ1-5; no reliable D call. Germline CDR1 is MNHEY and CDR2 is SVGEGT. CDR3 length equals 16 residues. The V gene lost 7 bases and the J gene lost 1 base, with 17 bases spanning the gap. CDR3 sequence reads: CASTNGLLGSNQPQHF. DNA of the CDR3: TGTGCCAGCACTAACGGCCTCCTGGGGAGCAATCAGCCCCAGCATTTT.

This clonotype occurred many times. The CDR3 protein is CASSIRDRVGYGYTF. The CDR3 DNA sequence: TGTGCCAGCAGTATCCGGGACAGGGTCGGCTATGGCTACACCTTC. The rearrangement uses TRBV6-5 and TRBJ1-2; 9 bases agree with TRBD1. This CDR3 is built from 15 residues. The ends lost 5 bases at V and 4 bases at J; junction bases unmatched: 8. Germline V CDR1 and CDR2: MNHEY, SVGAGI.

The table lists this clonotype with many counts. CDR3 sequence reads: CAIRAGAPTDTQYF. The CDR3 nucleotides are TGTGCCATCCGGGCGGGGGCCCCCACAGATACGCAGTATTTT. The chain employs TRBV10-3 and TRBJ2-3; maybe TRBD2 (7 bases). The CDR3 spans 14 residues. CDR1 is ENHRY and CDR2 is SYGVKD in the germline V gene. V lost 8 bases and J lost 2, with 14 bases in between.

The chain joins TRBV20-1 to TRBJ2-7, with 9 bases identical to TRBD2. Germline CDR1 DFQATT, CDR2 SNEGSKA (reference sequence). Unmatched junction bases numbered 5, after V lost 0 bases and J lost 2 bases. The length of the CDR3 is 15 residues. As DNA, the CDR3 is TGCAGTGCTAGAGATTTCGCGGGGGGGCCCTACGAGCAGTACTTC. As protein: CSARDFAGGPYEQYF.

This clonotype was observed a handful of times. The genes are TRBV7-9 and TRBJ1-5; D call uncertain. V was cut by 4 bases and J by 4 bases, with 5 bases left in between. CDR1 SEHNR and CDR2 FQNEAQ come from the germline V gene (reference sequence). The CDR3 runs to 12 residues. DNA for the CDR3: TGTGCCAGCAGCTGGGAAAATCAGCCCCAGCATTTT. Its protein product is CASSWENQPQHF.

This clonotype was observed at least ten times. The rearrangement uses TRBV20-1 and TRBJ2-1, with D perhaps matching TRBD2 (5 bases). Germline V gives CDR1 DFQATT, CDR2 SNEGSKA (reference sequence). V was shortened by 5 bases and J by 8 bases, with 7 bases between the two germline ends. This CDR3 is built from 10 residues. Here the CDR3 reads CSASSYEQFF. The CDR3 DNA follows: TGCAGTGCTTCTAGCTATGAGCAGTTCTTC.